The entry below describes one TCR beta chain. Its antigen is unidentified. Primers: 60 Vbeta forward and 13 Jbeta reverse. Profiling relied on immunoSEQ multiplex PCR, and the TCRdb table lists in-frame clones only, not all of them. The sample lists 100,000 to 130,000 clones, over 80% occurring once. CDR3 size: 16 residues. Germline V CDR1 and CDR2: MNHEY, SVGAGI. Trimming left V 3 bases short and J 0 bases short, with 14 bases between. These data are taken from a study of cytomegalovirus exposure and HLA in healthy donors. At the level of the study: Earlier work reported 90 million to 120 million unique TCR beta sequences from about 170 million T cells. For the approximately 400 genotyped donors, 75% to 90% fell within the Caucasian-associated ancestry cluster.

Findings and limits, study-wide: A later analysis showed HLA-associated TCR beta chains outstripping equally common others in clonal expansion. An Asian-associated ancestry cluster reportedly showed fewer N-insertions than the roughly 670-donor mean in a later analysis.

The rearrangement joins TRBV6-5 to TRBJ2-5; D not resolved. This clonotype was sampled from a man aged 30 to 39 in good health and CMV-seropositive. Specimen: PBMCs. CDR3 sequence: CASSYGGRTNQETQYF. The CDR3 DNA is TGTGCCAGCAGTTATGGCGGCAGAACCAACCAAGAGACCCAGTACTTC.